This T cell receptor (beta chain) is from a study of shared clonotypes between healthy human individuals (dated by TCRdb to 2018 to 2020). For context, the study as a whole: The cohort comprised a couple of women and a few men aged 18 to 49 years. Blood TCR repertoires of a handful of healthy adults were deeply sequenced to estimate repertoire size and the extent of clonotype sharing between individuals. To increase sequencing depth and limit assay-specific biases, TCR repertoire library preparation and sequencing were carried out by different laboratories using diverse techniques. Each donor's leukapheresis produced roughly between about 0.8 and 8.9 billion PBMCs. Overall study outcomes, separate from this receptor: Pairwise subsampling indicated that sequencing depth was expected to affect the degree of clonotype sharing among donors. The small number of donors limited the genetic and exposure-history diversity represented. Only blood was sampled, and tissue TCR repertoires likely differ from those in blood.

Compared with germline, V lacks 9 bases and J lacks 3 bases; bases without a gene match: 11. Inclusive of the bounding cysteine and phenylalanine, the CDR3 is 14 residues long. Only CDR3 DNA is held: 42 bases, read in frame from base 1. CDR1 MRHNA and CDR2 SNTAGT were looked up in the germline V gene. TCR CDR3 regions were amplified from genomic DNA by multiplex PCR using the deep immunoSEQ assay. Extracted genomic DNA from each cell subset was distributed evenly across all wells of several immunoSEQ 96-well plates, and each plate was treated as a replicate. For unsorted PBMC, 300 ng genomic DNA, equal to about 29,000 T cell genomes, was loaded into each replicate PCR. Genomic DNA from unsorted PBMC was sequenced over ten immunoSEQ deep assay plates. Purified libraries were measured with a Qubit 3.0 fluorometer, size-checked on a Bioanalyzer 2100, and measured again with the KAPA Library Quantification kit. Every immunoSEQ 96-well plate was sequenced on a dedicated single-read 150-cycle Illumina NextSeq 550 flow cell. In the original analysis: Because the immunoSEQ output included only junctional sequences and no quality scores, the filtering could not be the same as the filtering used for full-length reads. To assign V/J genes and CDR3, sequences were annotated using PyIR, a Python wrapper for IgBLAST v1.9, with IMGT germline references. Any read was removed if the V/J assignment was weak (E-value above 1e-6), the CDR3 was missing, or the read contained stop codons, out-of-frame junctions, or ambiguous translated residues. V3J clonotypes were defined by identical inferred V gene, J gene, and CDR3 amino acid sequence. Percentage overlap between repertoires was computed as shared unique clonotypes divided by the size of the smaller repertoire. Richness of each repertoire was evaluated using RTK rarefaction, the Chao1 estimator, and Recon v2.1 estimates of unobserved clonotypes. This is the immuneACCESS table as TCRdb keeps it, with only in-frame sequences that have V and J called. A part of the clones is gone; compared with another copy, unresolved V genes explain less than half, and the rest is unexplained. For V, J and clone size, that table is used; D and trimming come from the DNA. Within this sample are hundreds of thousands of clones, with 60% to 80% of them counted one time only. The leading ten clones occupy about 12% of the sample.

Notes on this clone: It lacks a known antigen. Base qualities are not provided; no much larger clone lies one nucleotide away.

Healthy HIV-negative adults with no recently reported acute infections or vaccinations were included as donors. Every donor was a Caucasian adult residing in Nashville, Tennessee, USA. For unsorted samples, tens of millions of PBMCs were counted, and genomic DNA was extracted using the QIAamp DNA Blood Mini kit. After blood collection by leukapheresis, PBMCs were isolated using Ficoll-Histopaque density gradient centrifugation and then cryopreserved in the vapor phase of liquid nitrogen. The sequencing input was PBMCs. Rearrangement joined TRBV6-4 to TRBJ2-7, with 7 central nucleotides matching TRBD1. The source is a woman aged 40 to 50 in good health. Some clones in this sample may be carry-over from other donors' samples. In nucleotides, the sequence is TGTGCCAGTCCGCCGGGACAGCTGGACTACGAGCAGTACTTC. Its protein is CASPPGQLDYEQYF.